This TCR beta chain originates from a study of T-cell memory formation after mild COVID-19. The CDR3 contains 14 residues. Between the trimmed V and J ends, which lost 2 bases and 2 bases, there was a span of 9 bases. Germline CDR1 and CDR2: MNHNY and SVGAGI (reference sequence). TCRdb reprocessed the 5' RACE reads with MiXCR, giving one entry per CDR3 protein. The data show some 490,000 distinct CDR3 sequences, 15% to 20% seen once. On this clonotype itself: No antigen is known for it.

Study-wide results and caveats: Contracting CD4+ clones were located mainly in CM and EM, and CD8+ clones in EMRA.

The source material was PBMCs or a T cell subset sorted from them (not recorded which). The chain joins TRBV6-6 to TRBJ2-5; no clear D. The origin of this receptor is an adult woman who had mild COVID-19 (a few samples of this study predate the infection). Cell type and time point are not known. In nucleotides, the CDR3 is TGTGCCAGCAGTTACGGAGCTAGGCAAGAGACCCAGTACTTC. Translating gives CASSYGARQETQYF.